A single sample gave rise to the 14 T cell receptor beta chains below, sequenced in a study of blood T cell repertoires in COVID-19. Repertoires were generated with immunoSEQ multiplex PCR, while TCRdb's copy carries only in-frame clones and drops some. The data show 150,000 to 190,000 clones, 84% seen once. The sample was peripheral blood. These receptors all come from a woman aged 50 to 60 with acute or convalescent COVID-19.

The count of this clone is one. V usage is TRBV4-1 and J usage is TRBJ2-5; D is unclear. The CDR3 is 13 residues long. CDR1 is MGHRA and CDR2 is YSYEKL in the germline V gene. Trimming stripped 4 bases from V and 5 bases from J, with 11 bases between. The CDR3 loop reads CASSPTSLETQYF. CDR3 coding DNA: TGCGCCAGCAGCCCGACATCATTGGAGACCCAGTACTTC.

This clone showed up just once. V gene TRBV11-2 combines with J gene TRBJ2-7; D gene unclear. The CDR3 loop spans 11 amino acids. Trimming stripped 2 bases from V and 4 bases from J, with 3 bases between. CDR1 and CDR2 from the germline V gene are SGHAT and FQNNGV. CDR3 coding DNA: TGTGCCAGCAGCTTACAGTACGAGCAGTACTTC. It is translated as CASSLQYEQYF.

This clone was recorded a few times. This rearrangement joins TRBV19 to TRBJ1-4, with no clear D. The CDR3 totals 12 residues. Trimming took off 5 bases at V and 4 bases at J, with 5 bases between the two ends. The germline gives CDR1 LNHDA, CDR2 SQIVND (reference sequence). In nucleotides, the CDR3 is TGTGCCAGTAGTTTCCTTAATGAAAAACTGTTTTTT. Its protein is CASSFLNEKLFF.

The chain couples TRBV7-8 to TRBJ2-1, with 7 bases that match TRBD2. The CDR3 is 15 residues long. Trimming at V came to 7 bases and at J to 9 bases, leaving 15 bases not matched to a gene. Germline values: CDR1 SGHVS, CDR2 FQNEAQ. CDR3 loop: CASNPRGSLLVEQFF. In DNA form, the CDR3 reads TGTGCCAGCAACCCTCGCGGGAGCCTATTGGTTGAGCAGTTCTTC.

A few counts support this clone. The chain combines TRBV27 with TRBJ2-3, with 7 bases lining up with TRBD1. The trim removed 4 bases at V and 0 bases at J, leaving 1 base unmatched. The CDR3 consists of 14 residues. CDR1 and CDR2 from the germline V gene are MNHEY and SMNVEV (reference sequence). The DNA for the CDR3 is TGTGCCAGCAGTTCGGGACAGAGCACAGATACGCAGTATTTT. Translating gives CASSSGQSTDTQYF.

The rearrangement uses TRBV29-1 and TRBJ2-7, with 7 bases identical to TRBD1. Unmatched junction bases numbered 4, after V lost 5 bases and J lost 3 bases. Germline CDR1 and CDR2: SQVTM and ANQGSEA. The CDR3 is 12 residues long. For the CDR3, the DNA is TGCAGCGTTTACGCAGGGGGCTACGAGCAGTACTTC. This gives the protein CSVYAGGYEQYF.

The chain links TRBV7-2 to TRBJ2-2; perhaps TRBD2 as D (6 bases). V lost 5 bases to trimming and J lost 4 bases, with 23 bases between them. Germline V gene lookup returns CDR1 SGHTA and CDR2 FQGNSA. The CDR3 runs to 18 residues. Here the CDR3 reads CASSRYRGRGKVTGELFF. CDR3 sequence (DNA): TGTGCCAGCAGCCGCTACCGAGGCCGGGGGAAAGTCACCGGGGAGCTGTTTTTT. Supplemented by reference TRBV7-2 and TRBJ2-2, the full variable domain reads GAGVSQSPSNKVTEKGKDVELRCDPISGHTALYWYRQSLGQGLEFLIYFQGNSAPDKSGLPSDRFSAERTGGSVSTLTIQRTQQEDSAVYLCASSRYRGRGKVTGELFFGEGSRLTVL.

The rearrangement links TRBV7-7 to TRBJ2-2; TRBD2 matches 9 bases. V was pared by 5 bases and J by 5 bases, with 3 bases of the junction left unmatched. Germline V CDR1 and CDR2: SSHAT, FNYEAQ (reference sequence). This CDR3 is built from 14 residues. The CDR3 bases are TGTGCCAGCAGCATCGGACTAGCGACCGGGGAGCTGTTTTTT. It is translated as CASSIGLATGELFF. Full variable domain (outside the CDR3, taken from reference TRBV7-7 and TRBJ2-2): GAGVSQSPRYKVTKRGQDVTLRCDPISSHATLYWYQQALGQGPEFLTYFNYEAQPDKSGLPSDRFSAERPEGSISTLTIQRTEQRDSAMYRCASSIGLATGELFFGEGSRLTVL.

The chain employs TRBV3-1 (or the pseudogene TRBV3-2) and TRBJ1-1; D not certain. The CDR3 runs 12 residues. Trimming took off 6 bases at V and 3 bases at J, with 8 bases between the two ends. CDR1 LGHDT and CDR2 YNNKEL come from the germline V gene (reference sequence). DNA of the CDR3: TGTGCCAGCAGTCAACCGTACACTGAAGCTTTCTTT. Translated, it gives CASSQPYTEAFF.

V and J are TRBV27 and TRBJ2-1; D perhaps matches TRBD1 (6 bases). In germline, CDR1 is MNHEY, CDR2 SMNVEV (reference sequence). The V end was cut by 2 bases, the J end by 4 bases, with 9 bases between. The CDR3 totals 14 residues. The CDR3 DNA is TGTGCCAGCAGTTTAAGGGACAATTACAATGAGCAGTTCTTC. Amino acid sequence: CASSLRDNYNEQFF.

The chain is built from TRBV9 and TRBJ2-3, with a tentative D call TRBD2 (6 bases). CDR1 SGDLS and CDR2 YYNGEE come from the germline V gene. The CDR3 sequence is 13 residues long. Trimming shortened V by 2 bases and J by 6 bases, and 10 bases separated the two germline ends. This CDR3 is CASSVRLADTQYF. The CDR3 coding sequence is TGTGCCAGCAGCGTTCGCCTAGCGGATACGCAGTATTTT.

This sequence joins TRBV5-1 and TRBJ2-7; 12 nucleotides agree with TRBD2. CDR3 length: 15 amino acids. V shed 4 bases, J shed 5 bases, and the junction held 7 bases outside the gene matches. CDR1 is SGHRS and CDR2 is YFSETQ in the germline V gene. CDR3 DNA sequence: TGCGCCAGCAGCCAGCTAGCGGGAGGGCCACACGAGCAGTACTTC. It translates to CASSQLAGGPHEQYF.

The chain is built from TRBV7-9 and TRBJ2-4; D perhaps matches TRBD2 (6 bases). With 5 bases removed from V and 0 bases from J, the gap between germline ends came to 11 bases. Germline CDR1 SEHNR, CDR2 FQNEAQ (reference sequence). The CDR3 runs 15 residues. The DNA for the CDR3 is TGTGCCAGCAGCCGGGAGAATCTAGCCAAAAACATTCAGTACTTC. It specifies CASSRENLAKNIQYF.

The chain has TRBV6-5 and TRBJ1-3; 9 nucleotides agree with TRBD1. The germline V gene encodes CDR1 MNHEY and CDR2 SVGAGI. This CDR3 comprises 15 residues. V lost 9 bases to trimming and J lost 9 bases; unmatched junction nucleotides: 15. CDR3 in amino acids: CASRDREETSVTIYF. In nucleotides, the CDR3 is TGTGCCAGTCGGGACAGGGAGGAAACATCGGTCACCATATATTTT.